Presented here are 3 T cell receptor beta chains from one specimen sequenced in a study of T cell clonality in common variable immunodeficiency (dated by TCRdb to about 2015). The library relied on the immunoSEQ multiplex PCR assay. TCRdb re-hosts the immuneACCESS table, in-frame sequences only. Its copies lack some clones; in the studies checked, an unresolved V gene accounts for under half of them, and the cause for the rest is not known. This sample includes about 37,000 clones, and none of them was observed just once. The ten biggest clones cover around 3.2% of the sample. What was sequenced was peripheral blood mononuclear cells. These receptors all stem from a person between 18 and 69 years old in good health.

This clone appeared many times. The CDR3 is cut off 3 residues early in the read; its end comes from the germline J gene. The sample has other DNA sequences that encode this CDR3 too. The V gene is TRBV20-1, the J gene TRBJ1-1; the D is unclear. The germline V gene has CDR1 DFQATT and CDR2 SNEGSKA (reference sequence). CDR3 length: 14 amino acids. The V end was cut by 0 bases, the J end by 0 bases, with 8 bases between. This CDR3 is CSARDPGMNTEAFF. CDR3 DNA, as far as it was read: TGCAGTGCTAGAGACCCAGGCATGAACACTGAA.

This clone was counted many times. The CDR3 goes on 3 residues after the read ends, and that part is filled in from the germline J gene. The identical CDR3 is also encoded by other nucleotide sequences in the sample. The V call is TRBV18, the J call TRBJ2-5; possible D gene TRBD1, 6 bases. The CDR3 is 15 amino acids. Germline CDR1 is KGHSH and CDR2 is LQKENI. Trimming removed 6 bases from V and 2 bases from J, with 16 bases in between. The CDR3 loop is CASSLIGQIQETQYF. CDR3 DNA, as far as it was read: TGTGCCAGCTCTCTCATAGGACAGATTCAAGAGACC.

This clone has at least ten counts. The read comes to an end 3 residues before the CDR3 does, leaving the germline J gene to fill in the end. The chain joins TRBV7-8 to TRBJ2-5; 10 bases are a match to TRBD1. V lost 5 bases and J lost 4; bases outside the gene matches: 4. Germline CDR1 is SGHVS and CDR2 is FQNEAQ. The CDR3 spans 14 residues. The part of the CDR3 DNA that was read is TGTGCCAGCAGCACCGGGACAGGGGTAGAGACC. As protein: CASSTGTGVET. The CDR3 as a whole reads CASSTGTGVETQYF. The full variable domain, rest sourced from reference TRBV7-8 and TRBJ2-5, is GAGVSQSPRYKVAKRGQDVALRCDPISGHVSLFWYQQALGQGPEFLTYFQNEAQLDKSGLPSDRFFAERPEGSVSTLKIQRTQQEDSAVYLCASSTGTGVETQYFGPGTRLLVL.